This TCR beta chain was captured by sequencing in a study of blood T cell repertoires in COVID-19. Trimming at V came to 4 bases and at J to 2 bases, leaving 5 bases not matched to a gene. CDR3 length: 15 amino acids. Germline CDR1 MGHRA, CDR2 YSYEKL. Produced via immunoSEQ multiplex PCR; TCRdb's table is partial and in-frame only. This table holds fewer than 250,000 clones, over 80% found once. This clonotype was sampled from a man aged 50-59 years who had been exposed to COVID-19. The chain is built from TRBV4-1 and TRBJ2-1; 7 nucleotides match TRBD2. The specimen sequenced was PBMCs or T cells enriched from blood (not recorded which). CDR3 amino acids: CASSPAGLAYNEQFF. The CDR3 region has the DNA TGCGCCAGCAGCCCCGCCGGACTAGCCTACAATGAGCAGTTCTTC.